This passage covers 19 T cell receptor beta chains from one sample sequenced in a study of yellow fever vaccine responses in identical twins. TCRdb called the RT-PCR reads again in MiXCR, with one record for every CDR3 protein. The table shows about 5,400 distinct CDR3 sequences, with 80% to 90% occurring only once. The material was T cells from blood (PBMCs), unsorted or a sorted subset (not recorded which), obtained before or after yellow fever vaccination (not recorded which). These receptors came from a woman aged 18-29 years who received the yellow fever vaccine.

The chain combines TRBV30 with TRBJ2-2, with 7 bases matching TRBD1. The CDR3 contains 17 residues. Germline V gene sequence: CDR1 GTSNPN, CDR2 SVGIG (reference sequence). V shed 3 bases and J 6 bases; nucleotides not matched to a gene: 16. In nucleotides, the CDR3 is TGTGCCTGGAGGAACAGGGGCCCACTTTTTACCGCCGGGGAGCTGTTTTTT. Its translation: CAWRNRGPLFTAGELFF. Full variable domain (outside the CDR3, taken from reference TRBV30 and TRBJ2-2): SQTIHQWPATLVQPVGSPLSLECTVEGTSNPNLYWYRQAAGRGLQLLFYSVGIGQISSEVPQNLSASRPQDRQFILSSKKLLLSDSGFYLCAWRNRGPLFTAGELFFGEGSRLTVL.

The chain couples TRBV28 to TRBJ2-7; no clear D gene. The CDR3 covers 14 residues. Germline loops: CDR1 MDHEN, CDR2 SYDVKM. V lost 1 base to trimming and J lost 2 bases, with 9 bases between them. DNA for the CDR3: TGTGCCAGCAGTTTATATTCCTTCCCCTACGAGCAGTACTTC. Translation: CASSLYSFPYEQYF.

As for this clonotype: A read error may account for a junction end that differs from germline. This chain uses TRBV29-1 with TRBJ2-1; D is unresolved. This CDR3 comprises 9 residues. Germline lookup yields CDR1 SQVTM and CDR2 ANQGSEA. The CDR3 sequence is CSVGHPSRF. The DNA for the CDR3 is TGCAGCGTTGGGCATCCTTCTCGTTTC.

The rearrangement links TRBV7-6 to TRBJ2-1; TRBD1 might be the D (6 bases). CDR3 size: 12 residues. Germline V CDR1 and CDR2: SGHVS, FNYEAQ. Trimming took 5 bases from V and 10 from J, leaving 12 bases between them. The CDR3 region is CASSPGGQEQFF. Here the CDR3 DNA reads TGTGCCAGCAGCCCAGGAGGACAGGAGCAGTTCTTC.

The V call is TRBV30, the J call TRBJ2-5; 9 nucleotides match TRBD2. Germline values: CDR1 GTSNPN, CDR2 SVGIG (reference sequence). The CDR3 sequence is 15 residues long. The ends lost 0 bases at V and 4 bases at J; junction bases unmatched: 6. The CDR3 DNA follows: TGTGCCTGGAGTGTACTGGCGGGGGGGCGAGAGACCCAGTACTTC. Its translation is CAWSVLAGGRETQYF.

V is TRBV13 and J is TRBJ2-1, with D maybe TRBD1 (5 bases). The CDR3 covers 17 residues. The V gene's germline CDR1 is PRHDT and CDR2 FYEKMQ (reference sequence). The V end was cut by 7 bases, the J end by 0 bases, with 19 bases between. In DNA, the CDR3 is TGTGCCAGCACTCCGTGGGGCGGTGCGAGCTCCTACAATGAGCAGTTCTTC. It is translated as CASTPWGGASSYNEQFF.

The rearrangement links TRBV20-1 to TRBJ2-1; 8 nucleotides match TRBD2. The CDR3 is 15 residues long. J gave up 6 bases and V 0 bases, and 7 bases lay outside the gene matches. Germline loops: CDR1 DFQATT, CDR2 SNEGSKA (reference sequence). The CDR3, as DNA: TGCAGTGCTAGAGATGGGCCGGGGACTAGCAATGAGCAGTTCTTC. Its translation: CSARDGPGTSNEQFF.

The gene calls are TRBV10-1 and TRBJ2-1, with 9 bases identical to TRBD1. This CDR3 comprises 14 residues. The germline gives CDR1 WNHNN, CDR2 SYGVQD (reference sequence). The J segment lost 6 bases and the V segment lost 7 bases, leaving 7 bases of the junction unmatched. The CDR3 region has the DNA TGCGCCAGCATTTTCGGGACAGGGTGCAATGAGCAGTTCTTC. Residues: CASIFGTGCNEQFF.

This sequence joins TRBV7-6 and TRBJ2-1, with a possible D match to TRBD2 (6 bases). There are 15 residues in the CDR3. Germline assignment: CDR1 SGHVS and CDR2 FNYEAQ. V was cut by 5 bases and J by 2 bases, with 13 bases left in between. This CDR3 reads CASSPPGLAYNEQFF. CDR3 nucleotides: TGTGCCAGCAGCCCGCCGGGACTGGCCTACAATGAGCAGTTCTTC.

The chain uses TRBV6-1 and TRBJ2-1; possible D gene TRBD1, 6 bases. The V gene lost 6 bases and the J gene lost 4 bases, with 16 bases spanning the gap. The germline V gene encodes CDR1 MNHNS and CDR2 SASEGT. This CDR3 region has 15 residues. This chain's CDR3 is CASSNQGQFYNEQFF. The CDR3 nucleotides are TGTGCCAGCAGCAACCAAGGACAGTTTTACAATGAGCAGTTCTTC.

This clonotype is a singleton in its sample. This chain joins TRBV6-4 and TRBJ2-1; 16 nucleotides line up with TRBD2. Germline values: CDR1 MRHNA, CDR2 SNTAGT. The junction had 4 bases not matched to a gene; V was cut back by 6 bases and J by 8 bases. The CDR3 has 15 residues. This chain's CDR3 is CASRGLAGGPDEQFF. The CDR3 DNA is TGTGCCAGCAGGGGACTAGCGGGGGGGCCCGATGAGCAGTTCTTC.

The CDR3 here is CSARTVHEQYF. Here the CDR3 DNA reads TGCAGTGCTAGAACAGTGCACGAGCAGTACTTC. The rearrangement joins TRBV20-1 to TRBJ2-7; D is ambiguous. This CDR3 comprises 11 residues. With 2 bases removed from V and 5 bases from J, the gap between germline ends came to 7 bases. Germline-derived CDR1 and CDR2 are DFQATT and SNEGSKA (reference sequence).

The chain uses TRBV11-1 and TRBJ2-1; D is undetermined. Germline assignment: CDR1 SGHAT and CDR2 FQDESV (reference sequence). The ends were cut back, 5 bases at V and 0 bases at J, with 11 bases in the middle. The CDR3 is made up of 15 amino acids. CDR3 protein: CASSGGFSSYNEQFF. CDR3 nucleotides: TGTGCCAGCAGCGGTGGGTTCAGCTCCTACAATGAGCAGTTCTTC.

This clonotype was picked up one time. The rearrangement links TRBV9 to TRBJ2-2; D gene unclear. This CDR3 region has 12 residues. The V end lost 5 bases, the J end lost 7 bases, and 9 bases lay between the germline ends. The germline V gene has CDR1 SGDLS and CDR2 YYNGEE. The CDR3 region has the DNA TGTGCCAGCAGTCCCTGGGGCGGGGAGCTGTTTTTT. It yields the protein CASSPWGGELFF. The entire variable domain, with the rest obtained from reference TRBV9 and TRBJ2-2, is as follows: DSGVTQTPKHLITATGQRVTLRCSPRSGDLSVYWYQQSLDQGLQFLIQYYNGEERAKGNILERFSAQQFPDLHSELNLSSLELGDSALYFCASSPWGGELFFGEGSRLTVL.

The chain uses TRBV6-2 or TRBV6-3 and TRBJ2-7; D gene unclear. This CDR3 is built from 14 residues. The V and J ends lost 2 bases and 3 bases respectively, with 11 bases between them. Per the germline V gene, CDR1 is MNHEY and CDR2 is SVGEGT. In nucleotides, the CDR3 is TGTGCCAGCAGTTACCCGAAAGAAAACTACGAGCAGTACTTC. It is translated as CASSYPKENYEQYF.

The CDR3, as DNA: TGTGCCAGCAGCCTTCCACTAGGGGGCCTGGGAACTGAAGCTTTCTTT. As protein: CASSLPLGGLGTEAFF. J is TRBJ1-1 and V is TRBV4-2; 7 positions agree with TRBD1. Germline V lookup: CDR1 LGHNA, CDR2 YNFKEQ. Germline trimming cut 4 bases from V and 5 bases from J; bases unmatched to any gene: 13. CDR3 length: 16 residues.

This chain uses TRBV6-2 or TRBV6-3 with TRBJ1-2; 7 bases fit TRBD1. V was pared by 2 bases and J by 0 bases, with 6 bases of the junction left unmatched. CDR3 length equals 16 residues. Germline CDR1 is MNHEY and CDR2 is SVGEGT. The CDR3 reads CASSYTNRGSNYGYTF. CDR3 sequence (DNA): TGTGCCAGCAGTTACACCAACAGGGGTTCTAACTATGGCTACACCTTC.

The chain employs TRBV12-3 or TRBV12-4 and TRBJ2-3; 7 bases map to TRBD2. V lost 3 bases to trimming and J lost 2 bases; unmatched junction nucleotides: 11. The CDR3 is made up of 17 amino acids. The CDR3 DNA sequence: TGTGCCAGCAGTTTCGCCCTAGCGGAACTTTCCACAGATACGCAGTATTTT. Protein sequence: CASSFALAELSTDTQYF.

This clonotype was seen only once. CDR3 in DNA: TGCAGTGCTGCCGACGAGAAACAAGAGACCCAGTACTTC. Translated: CSAADEKQETQYF. The chain employs TRBV20-1 and TRBJ2-5; D call uncertain. Germline V gene lookup returns CDR1 DFQATT and CDR2 SNEGSKA (reference sequence). The CDR3 length is 13 residues. V lost 5 bases to trimming and J lost 2 bases, with 12 bases between them.